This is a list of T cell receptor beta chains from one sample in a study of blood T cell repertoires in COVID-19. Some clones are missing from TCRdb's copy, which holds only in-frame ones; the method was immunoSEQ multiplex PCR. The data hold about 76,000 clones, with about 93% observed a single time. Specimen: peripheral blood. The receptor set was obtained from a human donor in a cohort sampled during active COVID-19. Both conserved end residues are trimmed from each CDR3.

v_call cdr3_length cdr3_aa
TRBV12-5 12 ASGSRTGNTEAF
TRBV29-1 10 SVRAGGYEQY
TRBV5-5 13 ASSLGTGQIYEQY
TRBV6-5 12 ASITLRNTGELF
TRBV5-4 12 ASSSRQDPYEQY
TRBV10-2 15 ASSQGARFDPIYGYT
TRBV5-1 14 ASSLGDRRDAGELF
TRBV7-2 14 ASSVAPGQGTDTQY
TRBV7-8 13 ASSPEGQANTEAF
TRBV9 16 ASSVRPGRSRIYNEQF
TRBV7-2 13 ASRGGLAGGNEQF
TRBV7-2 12 ASRRGQGNYEQY
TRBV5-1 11 ASSPGTSSEQY
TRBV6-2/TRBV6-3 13 ASSYARSFGQPQH
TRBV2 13 ASSEKQLRTGELF
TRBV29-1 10 SVSVREETQY
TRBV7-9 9 ASSLVSEQY